This passage covers 18 T cell receptor beta chains from one sample sequenced in a study of Tregs in tolerant kidney transplant recipients. Clones were read by immunoSEQ multiplex PCR, and TCRdb kept only the in-frame ones, dropping some. This sample's table reports around 48,000 clones. Here the sequenced sample was CD4+ T cells from blood, taken before the transplant. Receptor source: a human donor who received a combined kidney and bone marrow transplant.

Note on this clone: The sequence runs out 3 residues before the end of the CDR3; the remainder is reconstructed from the germline J gene. The chain links TRBV20-1 to TRBJ2-7; perhaps TRBD2 as D (6 bases). Germline CDR1 DFQATT, CDR2 SNEGSKA (reference sequence). Trimming shortened V by 7 bases and J by 2 bases, and 12 bases separated the two germline ends. This CDR3 is built from 12 residues. CDR3 DNA (partial): TGCAGTGGACGCGGGGCCCCCTACGAG. Its translation: CSGRGAPYE. In full, the CDR3 is CSGRGAPYEQYF.

On this clone: With the read ending 3 residues before the CDR3 end, the germline J gene is used to fill in that end. The chain uses TRBV20-1 and TRBJ2-3, with TRBD1 identical over 7 bases. The CDR3 sequence is 13 residues long. Germline CDR1 DFQATT, CDR2 SNEGSKA (reference sequence). V trimming: 5 bases; J trimming: 2 bases; junction bases outside the gene matches: 4. The part of the CDR3 DNA that was read is TGCAGTGCTCCGGGACAGTCCACAGATACG. It encodes CSAPGQSTDT. The full-length CDR3 reads as CSAPGQSTDTQYF.

Remarks on this clone: The read gets to within 3 residues of the CDR3 end, and the germline J gene fills in the rest. The V and J genes are TRBV19 and TRBJ2-5; D possibly corresponds to TRBD1 (6 bases). Germline values: CDR1 LNHDA, CDR2 SQIVND (reference sequence). Between the trimmed V and J ends, which lost 6 bases and 4 bases, there was a span of 18 bases. The CDR3 loop spans 15 amino acids. The CDR3 bases that were read are TGTGCCAGTAGCCTCGTGGACAGCCGTGGAGAGACC. It is translated as CASSLVDSRGET. The full CDR3 reads CASSLVDSRGETQYF.

Turning to this clone: The CDR3 end is not reached by the read, which stops 3 residues before it; the germline J gene fills it in. V gene TRBV20-1 combines with J gene TRBJ2-2; 13 bases agree with TRBD2. The germline CDR1 and CDR2 sequences are DFQATT and SNEGSKA (reference sequence). The CDR3 spans 14 residues. Losses at the gene ends were 3 bases for V and 9 bases for J; bases not matched to a gene: 4. The CDR3 DNA, read in part, is TGCAGTGCTAGCCGGACTAGCGGGAGCCGGGAG. This gives the protein CSASRTSGSRE. From start to end, the CDR3 is CSASRTSGSRELFF.

Points on this clone: Read coverage stops 3 residues before the CDR3 terminus; the germline J gene supplies the remainder. V gene TRBV20-1 combines with J gene TRBJ2-3; 12 nucleotides line up with TRBD2. The CDR3 sequence is 14 residues long. Per germline, CDR1 DFQATT and CDR2 SNEGSKA (reference sequence). The V segment lost 6 bases and the J segment 4 bases; nucleotides outside the gene matches: 5. The CDR3 loop reads CSAPTSGRADTQYF. Incomplete CDR3 DNA: TGCAGTGCACCGACTAGCGGGAGAGCAGATACG.

As concerns this clone: The CDR3 end falls 3 residues outside the read, so it is completed with the germline J gene. The chain couples TRBV19 to TRBJ2-5, with 7 bases identical to TRBD2. The germline V gene encodes CDR1 LNHDA and CDR2 SQIVND (reference sequence). V trimming: 1 base; J trimming: 5 bases; junction bases outside the gene matches: 1. CDR3 length: 13 residues. CDR3 DNA, as far as it was read: TGTGCCAGTAGTATAGGGCGGGAGGAGACC. This translates into CASSIGREET. The whole CDR3 protein reads CASSIGREETQYF.

For this clone: The sequence runs out 3 residues before the end of the CDR3; the remainder is reconstructed from the germline J gene. The chain is built from TRBV11-3 and TRBJ2-7; TRBD1 is a possible D gene (5 bases). The germline V and J ends were trimmed by 3 bases and 3 bases, with 9 bases remaining between them. Germline values: CDR1 SGHNT, CDR2 YENEEA. The CDR3 extends over 13 amino acids. Partial CDR3 DNA: TGTGCCAGCAGCTTCGGAGACAGCTACGAG. Translated: CASSFGDSYE. The whole CDR3 protein is CASSFGDSYEQYF.

Concerning this clone itself: The missing CDR3 end, 3 residues past where the read stops, is filled in from the germline J gene. The chain combines TRBV7-2 with TRBJ2-3; D not certain. V was pared by 4 bases and J by 0 bases, with 8 bases between. This CDR3 spans 14 amino acids. The germline CDR1 and CDR2 sequences are SGHTA and FQGNSA. The CDR3 is CASSSLTSTDTQYF. The covered CDR3 bases are TGTGCCAGCAGCTCGCTGACTAGCACAGATACG. The full variable domain, with the rest looked up from reference TRBV7-2 and TRBJ2-3, is GAGVSQSPSNKVTEKGKDVELRCDPISGHTALYWYRQSLGQGLEFLIYFQGNSAPDKSGLPSDRFSAERTGGSVSTLTIQRTQQEDSAVYLCASSSLTSTDTQYFGPGTRLTVL.

Comments on this clone: The read ends 3 residues before the CDR3 terminus; that terminus is restored from the germline J gene. This chain joins TRBV7-2 and TRBJ2-1; TRBD2 is a possible D gene (6 bases). CDR1 and CDR2 from the germline V gene are SGHTA and FQGNSA. Trimming removed 0 bases from V and 4 bases from J, with 10 bases in between. The CDR3 is 15 amino acids. CDR3 sequence reads: CASSLARDFYNEQFF. Incomplete CDR3 DNA: TGTGCCAGCAGCTTAGCGCGGGATTTTTACAATGAG.

Notes on this clone: The CDR3 goes on 3 residues after the read ends, and that part is filled in from the germline J gene. The genes are TRBV5-4 and TRBJ2-7; perhaps TRBD2 as D (5 bases). CDR3 length: 14 amino acids. V shed 0 bases and J shed 6 bases, with 13 bases lying between them. CDR1 and CDR2 (germline): SGHNT, YYREEE (reference sequence). The CDR3 sequence is CASSLATGFGEQYF. CDR3 DNA (partial): TGTGCCAGCAGCTTGGCAACGGGGTTCGGCGAG.

A word on this clone: Sequencing ends 3 residues short of the CDR3 end; the germline J gene provides the rest. V gene TRBV20-1 combines with J gene TRBJ2-7, with TRBD2 matching over 10 bases. The CDR3 consists of 15 residues. V shed 0 bases and J 3 bases; nucleotides not matched to a gene: 5. Germline V gene data show CDR1 as DFQATT and CDR2 as SNEGSKA (reference sequence). The CDR3 here is CSARDLTSGVYEQYF. The CDR3 DNA, read in part, is TGCAGTGCTAGAGACCTAACTAGCGGGGTCTACGAG.

On this clone itself: The observed sequence ends 3 residues before the CDR3 terminus, with the missing tail filled in from the germline J gene. This chain uses TRBV20-1 with TRBJ2-7; D is perhaps TRBD1 or TRBD2 (5 bases each). V lost 0 bases and J lost 5, with 17 bases in between. Germline V gene sequence: CDR1 DFQATT, CDR2 SNEGSKA (reference sequence). The CDR3 contains 15 residues. The CDR3 is CSARDFKRGENEQYF. The sequenced CDR3 bases are TGCAGTGCTAGAGATTTTAAAAGAGGGGAGAACGAG.

Remarks on this clone: The read ends 3 residues before the CDR3 terminus; that terminus is restored from the germline J gene. The chain links TRBV7-2 to TRBJ2-3; 8 bases are shared with TRBD2. The J segment lost 4 bases and the V segment lost 3 bases, leaving 6 bases of the junction unmatched. The CDR3 contains 15 residues. Germline CDR1 is SGHTA and CDR2 is FQGNSA. The CDR3 loop reads CASSLNSGGADTQYF. The CDR3 DNA, read in part, is TGTGCCAGCAGCTTGAATTCCGGGGGGGCAGATACG.

Of note for this clone: The missing CDR3 end, 3 residues past where the read stops, is filled in from the germline J gene. The chain links TRBV2 to TRBJ2-7, with 12 bases lining up with TRBD1. Per germline, CDR1 SNHLY and CDR2 FYNNEI. The V gene end was trimmed by 1 base and the J gene end by 6 bases; junction bases not matched to a gene: 1. The CDR3 has 14 amino acids. CDR3 sequence: CASSEGDRGREQYF. The sequenced CDR3 bases are TGTGCCAGCAGTGAAGGGGACAGGGGGCGCGAG.

Turning to this clone: Read sequence stops 3 residues before the CDR3 end, and the germline J gene provides the missing end. This chain uses TRBV19 with TRBJ2-7; possible D gene TRBD2, 5 bases. Germline CDR1 is LNHDA and CDR2 is SQIVND (reference sequence). This CDR3 is built from 14 residues. Deletions cut 3 bases from V and 3 bases from J, with 12 bases between. The part of the CDR3 DNA that was read is TGTGCCAGTAGTATGTCTAGCCGCGACTACGAG. It is translated as CASSMSSRDYE. The whole CDR3 is CASSMSSRDYEQYF.

Notes on this clone: Read coverage stops 3 residues before the CDR3 terminus; the germline J gene supplies the remainder. This chain connects TRBV5-1 to TRBJ1-3; possibly TRBD1 for D (5 bases). V was cut by 4 bases and J by 2 bases, with 13 bases left in between. The CDR3 is made up of 15 amino acids. CDR1 and CDR2 (germline): SGHRS, YFSETQ. The sequenced CDR3 bases are TGCGCCAGCAGCCGTACGGGGGACGCTGGAAACACC. Its translation: CASSRTGDAGNT. From start to end, the CDR3 is CASSRTGDAGNTIYF.

The DNA read from the CDR3 is TGTGCCAGCAGGGGACTAGCGGGAGCGGGGTACACCGGGGAG. It encodes CASRGLAGAGYTGE. The whole CDR3 protein reads CASRGLAGAGYTGELFF. The chain employs TRBV7-3 and TRBJ2-2; TRBD2 aligns across 14 bases. The CDR3 extends 3 residues past the end of the read, so its final part is completed from the germline J gene. The length of the CDR3 is 17 residues. CDR1 is SGHTA and CDR2 is FQGTGA in the germline V gene. With 6 bases clipped from V and 3 bases from J, the junction kept 6 bases outside the gene matches.

In the case of this clone: The read halts 3 residues ahead of the CDR3 end, with the missing end drawn from the germline J gene. The V and J genes are TRBV6-1 and TRBJ1-5, with TRBD1 as a possible D gene (5 bases). The V end lost 0 bases, the J end lost 5 bases, and 14 bases lay between the germline ends. The CDR3 covers 16 residues. Germline V gene sequence: CDR1 MNHNS, CDR2 SASEGT. The covered CDR3 bases are TGTGCCAGCAGTGAAGCTGAAAGGGCAGGGCATCAGCCC. This gives the protein CASSEAERAGHQP. In full, the CDR3 is CASSEAERAGHQPQHF.